This T cell receptor beta chain was identified in a study of cytomegalovirus exposure and HLA in healthy donors. It was with 60 Vbeta and 13 Jbeta primers that the PCR ran. TCRdb keeps only in-frame clones here, not all; method: immunoSEQ multiplex PCR. The sample shows some 190,000 clones, 80% to 90% of them seen only once. CDR1 is SGHTA, CDR2 FQGNSA, per germline. V shed 5 bases and J 4 bases; nucleotides not matched to a gene: 14. This CDR3 has 17 amino acids. This clonotype originated in a male donor in good health and CMV-seronegative. This chain connects TRBV7-2 to TRBJ2-3, with 8 nucleotides matching TRBD2. The sequenced sample was PBMCs. DNA of the CDR3: TGTGCCAGCAGCCAAGAGTTGCGGGGGGTGGTATCAGATACGCAGTATTTT. Its translation is CASSQELRGVVSDTQYF.